What follows are 32 T cell receptor beta chains derived from one specimen sequenced in a study of blood T cells in healthy people across ages. The second PCR ran about 6 to 12 cycles with a sample-barcoded 5' primer and J-beta primers. Each CDR3 protein gets one entry after TCRdb re-called the 5' RACE reads with MiXCR. The sample records about 640,000 distinct CDR3 sequences, approximately 30% being singletons. Sequences were obtained from blood. The receptors were sampled from an elderly woman in good health.

This clonotype was observed at least ten times. The chain uses TRBV15 and TRBJ2-5; D uncertain. The V end was cut by 3 bases, the J end by 5 bases, with 16 bases between. Germline CDR1 LNHNV, CDR2 YYDKDF (reference sequence). The CDR3 covers 15 residues. The CDR3 spells CATSSRSAHRETQYF. CDR3 nucleotide sequence: TGTGCCACCAGCAGTCGGAGTGCCCACCGGGAGACCCAGTACTTC.

This clonotype showed up many times. The rearrangement links TRBV6-5 to TRBJ2-1; possible D gene TRBD2, 5 bases. V was shortened by 3 bases and J by 9 bases, with 9 bases between the two germline ends. Germline lookup yields CDR1 MNHEY and CDR2 SVGAGI. This CDR3 comprises 12 residues. The CDR3 region is CASSYRSGEQFF. As DNA, the CDR3 is TGTGCCAGCAGTTATAGGAGCGGTGAGCAGTTCTTC.

As concerns this clonotype: This may stem from a read error, because a much larger clone lies one nucleotide away. The rearrangement joins TRBV6-1 to TRBJ1-6; 8 bases agree with TRBD1. Germline values: CDR1 MNHNS, CDR2 SASEGT. The CDR3 is 20 amino acids. V shed 6 bases, J shed 1 base, and the junction held 17 bases outside the gene matches. The CDR3 spells CASSLWSSGQESSYNSPLHF. The DNA for the CDR3 is TGTGCCAGCAGCCTCTGGTCATCGGGACAGGAATCTTCCTATAATTCACCCCTCCACTTT.

At least ten counts were recorded for this clonotype. V and J are TRBV10-3 and TRBJ2-7, with 9 positions matching TRBD1. The CDR3 extends over 14 amino acids. V lost 0 bases to trimming and J lost 4 bases; unmatched junction nucleotides: 1. The germline V gene encodes CDR1 ENHRY and CDR2 SYGVKD. The CDR3 region has the DNA TGTGCCATCAGTGAGTCGGGACAGGGTTACGAGCAGTACTTC. Its translation: CAISESGQGYEQYF.

This clonotype was seen ten or more times. The chain is built from TRBV7-9 and TRBJ2-5, with D hard to call. V was cut by 4 bases and J by 13 bases, with 13 bases left in between. The CDR3 runs 11 residues. CDR1 and CDR2 from the germline V gene are SEHNR and FQNEAQ (reference sequence). The CDR3 nucleotides are TGTGCCAGCAGCTCGGAGACGGTAGTGTACTTC. It is translated as CASSSETVVYF.

The chain joins TRBV29-1 to TRBJ2-3; perhaps TRBD2 as D (5 bases). Between the trimmed V and J ends, which lost 6 bases and 2 bases, there was a span of 15 bases. CDR1 is SQVTM, CDR2 ANQGSEA, per germline. The CDR3 runs 14 residues. The CDR3 DNA reads TGCAGCGTGTACGGCCTAGCCTACACAGATACGCAGTATTTT. Amino acids: CSVYGLAYTDTQYF.

This clonotype was counted many times. The chain links TRBV28 to TRBJ2-5; 9 bases line up with TRBD2. This CDR3 is 15 amino acids long. In germline, CDR1 is MDHEN, CDR2 SYDVKM. V lost 3 bases, J lost 2 bases, and 4 bases stayed unmatched. CDR3 nucleotides: TGTGCCAGCAGTTTCAGGGGACTAGCACAAGAGACCCAGTACTTC. Its protein is CASSFRGLAQETQYF.

This clonotype appeared a few times. The chain uses TRBV28 and TRBJ1-4; 9 positions agree with TRBD1. The CDR3 spans 17 residues. Unmatched junction bases numbered 9, after V lost 7 bases and J lost 0 bases. Germline CDR1 MDHEN, CDR2 SYDVKM. Written as DNA, the CDR3 is TGTGCCAGCAACTCGACAGGGGGGATCGCAACTAATGAAAAACTGTTTTTT. This codes for CASNSTGGIATNEKLFF.

This clonotype was picked up many times. This chain joins TRBV5-1 and TRBJ2-7; D possibly uses TRBD1 or TRBD2 (6 bases each). Trimming took 1 base from V and 4 from J, leaving 18 bases between them. The CDR3 is 16 amino acids. The germline V gene has CDR1 SGHRS and CDR2 YFSETQ. The CDR3 bases are TGCGCCAGCAGCTTGCGCCCGGGGGCGGGACTTTACGAGCAGTACTTC. Its protein product is CASSLRPGAGLYEQYF.

The V gene is TRBV28, the J gene TRBJ2-7, with 10 bases that match TRBD2. This CDR3 spans 17 amino acids. J was trimmed by 4 bases and V by 3 bases; bases with no gene match: 12. CDR1 and CDR2 from the germline V gene are MDHEN and SYDVKM. The chain's CDR3 is CASSFSLAGGNAYEQYF. For the CDR3, the DNA is TGTGCCAGCAGTTTCTCTTTAGCGGGGGGTAACGCATACGAGCAGTACTTC.

The V call is TRBV27, the J call TRBJ1-4, with D uncertain. This CDR3 is built from 15 residues. V shed 4 bases and J shed 3 bases, with 12 bases lying between them. Germline CDR1 reads MNHEY; CDR2 reads SMNVEV (reference sequence). CDR3 DNA: TGTGCCAGCAGTTCGCGAGGGAGAGCTAATGAAAAACTGTTTTTT. Encoded protein: CASSSRGRANEKLFF. The full variable domain, with the rest looked up from reference TRBV27 and TRBJ1-4, is EAQVTQNPRYLITVTGKKLTVTCSQNMNHEYMSWYRQDPGLGLRQIYYSMNVEVTDKGDVPEGYKVSRKEKRNFPLILESPSPNQTSLYFCASSSRGRANEKLFFGSGTQLSVL.

With respect to this clonotype: Given a much more abundant clone one base away, this may be a read error. The chain employs TRBV15 and TRBJ2-1; D is possibly TRBD1 or TRBD2 (5 bases each). The DNA end favors TRBJ2-7, so the J call may be wrong. The length of the CDR3 is 16 residues. The V gene's germline CDR1 is LNHNV and CDR2 YYDKDF (reference sequence). In DNA form, the CDR3 reads TGTGCCACCAGCAGTCCCGAGGGGAGCTCCTACAATGAGCAGTACTTC. Its protein is CATSSPEGSSYNEQYF.

This sequence joins TRBV30 and TRBJ1-6, with TRBD1 identical over 7 bases. The germline gives CDR1 GTSNPN, CDR2 SVGIG (reference sequence). Trimming removed 1 base from V and 10 bases from J; junction bases left unmatched: 13. This CDR3 region has 16 residues. For the CDR3, the DNA is TGTGCCTGGAGTGCGACAGGGTTTCAATTGGGATCACCCCTCCACTTT. Residues: CAWSATGFQLGSPLHF.

This clonotype was recorded at least ten times. This chain joins TRBV5-1 and TRBJ2-5; a possible D gene is TRBD2 (6 bases). This CDR3 has 14 residues. CDR1 is SGHRS, CDR2 YFSETQ, per germline. The ends were cut back, 5 bases at V and 5 bases at J, with 16 bases in the middle. Written as DNA, the CDR3 is TGCGCCAGCAGTGCGAACGGGGGAGTGGAGACCCAGTACTTC. Amino acid sequence: CASSANGGVETQYF.

V is TRBV7-9 and J is TRBJ1-2; no definite D call. V lost 5 bases and J lost 5, with 9 bases in between. Germline CDR1 and CDR2: SEHNR and FQNEAQ (reference sequence). The CDR3 sequence is 12 residues long. CDR3 sequence reads: CASSPAYYGYTF. The CDR3 DNA follows: TGTGCCAGCAGCCCTGCCTATTATGGCTACACCTTC.

The chain couples TRBV25-1 to TRBJ1-1, with D tentatively TRBD1 (6 bases). There are 14 residues in the CDR3. CDR1 is MGHDK and CDR2 is SYGVNS in the germline V gene. V lost 7 bases and J lost 2, with 14 bases in between. The CDR3 region is CASTVTGINTEAFF. The CDR3 DNA reads TGTGCCAGCACGGTCACAGGGATAAACACTGAAGCTTTCTTT. The whole variable domain, remainder taken from reference TRBV25-1 and TRBJ1-1, is EADIYQTPRYLVIGTGKKITLECSQTMGHDKMYWYQQDPGMELHLIHYSYGVNSTEKGDLSSESTVSRIRTEHFPLTLESARPSHTSQYLCASTVTGINTEAFFGQGTRLTVV.

The chain recombines TRBV2 with TRBJ1-1, with 7 bases that match TRBD1. V was clipped by 2 bases and J by 9 bases; unmatched bases: 9. Looked up from germline, CDR1 is SNHLY and CDR2 is FYNNEI. CDR3 length: 14 residues. CDR3 in DNA: TGTGCCAGCAGTGAAAGTCAAGGGGGCCCTAAAGCTTTCTTT. Protein product: CASSESQGGPKAFF. Variable domain in full (rest from reference TRBV2 and TRBJ1-1): EPEVTQTPSHQVTQMGQEVILRCVPISNHLYFYWYRQILGQKVEFLVSFYNNEISEKSEIFDDQFSVERPDGSNFTLKIRSTKLEDSAMYFCASSESQGGPKAFFGQGTRLTVV.

The V call is TRBV5-1, the J call TRBJ2-6; D unclear. Germline lookup yields CDR1 SGHRS and CDR2 YFSETQ. This CDR3 has 15 amino acids. V lost 2 bases and J 7 bases, leaving 13 bases between the germline ends. Here the CDR3 reads CASSLSQLGANVLTF. The CDR3 bases are TGCGCCAGCAGCTTATCGCAGCTAGGAGCCAACGTCCTGACTTTC.

This chain uses TRBV5-1 with TRBJ1-2, with a possible D match to TRBD1 (6 bases). The CDR3 spans 15 residues. V was pared by 0 bases and J by 6 bases, with 15 bases between. Germline CDR1 and CDR2: SGHRS and YFSETQ. The chain's CDR3 is CASSLDTAGVNGYTF. DNA of the CDR3: TGCGCCAGCAGCTTGGATACGGCAGGGGTTAATGGCTACACCTTC.

CDR3 loop: CATSRGGPYNEQFF. As DNA, the CDR3 is TGTGCCACCAGCAGAGGGGGACCGTACAATGAGCAGTTCTTC. The rearrangement links TRBV15 to TRBJ2-1, with D possibly called TRBD1 or TRBD2 (5 bases each). The CDR3 length is 14 residues. The V gene lost 1 base and the J gene lost 4 bases, with 8 bases spanning the gap. Germline CDR1 is LNHNV and CDR2 is YYDKDF (reference sequence).

There are many counts of this clonotype. The V gene is TRBV12-3 or TRBV12-4, the J gene TRBJ1-2; D remains ambiguous. Trimming stripped 7 bases from V and 3 bases from J, with 9 bases between. The CDR3 is 12 residues long. The CDR3 nucleotides are TGTGCCAGCACCCTCGGCCACTATGGCTACACCTTC. It codes for CASTLGHYGYTF.

This clonotype was seen only once. One base away lies a much larger clone, so this may be a sequencing read error. Given the absence of the conserved phenylalanine or tryptophan at the CDR3 end, a read error is likely. This chain's CDR3 is CSARSSLGQDLNQPQHY. The CDR3 bases are TGCAGTGCTAGATCCAGCTTAGGACAGGACCTCAATCAGCCCCAGCATTAT. The rearrangement uses TRBV20-1 and TRBJ1-5; 7 nucleotides align to TRBD1. This CDR3 has 17 amino acids. V lost 2 bases and J lost 3; bases outside the gene matches: 13. Germline CDR1 reads DFQATT; CDR2 reads SNEGSKA (reference sequence).

This clonotype was observed many times. The gene calls are TRBV28 and TRBJ2-7; 11 bases match TRBD1. The CDR3 loop spans 15 amino acids. Germline trimming cut 5 bases from V and 2 bases from J; bases unmatched to any gene: 5. Germline V gives CDR1 MDHEN, CDR2 SYDVKM. CDR3 nucleotides: TGTGCCAGCAGTCAGCCGGGACAGGGGGCCTACGAGCAGTACTTC. It specifies CASSQPGQGAYEQYF.

A note on this clonotype: At one end, the junction sequence differs from germline, possibly due to a read error. The rearrangement joins TRBV5-5 to TRBJ2-7, with TRBD2 matching over 7 bases. Looked up from germline, CDR1 is SGHKS and CDR2 is YYEKEE (reference sequence). The CDR3 runs 14 residues. The CDR3 nucleotides read TGTGCCTGCAGCTTGTGGCGGGGGACCTACGAGCAGTACTTC. Encoded protein: CACSLWRGTYEQYF.

As regards this clonotype: A much larger clone lies a single base off, so this may be a read error. The chain has TRBV20-1 and TRBJ2-1; TRBD1 aligns across 9 bases. The CDR3 spans 15 residues. Looked up from germline, CDR1 is DFQATT and CDR2 is SNEGSKA (reference sequence). Here the CDR3 reads CSAGDAGQGVDEQFF. The DNA of the CDR3 is TGCAGTGCTGGAGACGCGGGACAGGGTGTCGATGAGCAGTTCTTC.

This clonotype has more than one count but fewer than ten. A read error may be the cause here, since a much bigger clone is one base away. The chain employs TRBV20-1 and TRBJ1-2; 12 bases agree with TRBD1. CDR1 is DFQATT, CDR2 SNEGSKA, per germline (reference sequence). The CDR3 consists of 12 residues. CDR3 region: CRASGTGGRYTF. The CDR3 nucleotides are TGCAGGGCCTCCGGGACAGGGGGCCGCTACACCTTC.

This clonotype came up many times. The genes are TRBV7-2 and TRBJ1-2; D not resolved. Germline V gene lookup returns CDR1 SGHTA and CDR2 FQGNSA. The CDR3 has 13 residues. The V end lost 5 bases, the J end lost 8 bases, and 15 bases lay between the germline ends. The CDR3 loop is CASSPPAPGGYTF. CDR3 coding DNA: TGTGCCAGCAGCCCGCCGGCCCCGGGGGGCTACACCTTC.

The J gene is TRBJ2-3, the V gene TRBV5-1; 10 nucleotides agree with TRBD1. V dropped 3 bases and J dropped 1; count of bases not matched to a gene: 5. This CDR3 comprises 16 residues. The germline V gene encodes CDR1 SGHRS and CDR2 YFSETQ. DNA for the CDR3: TGCGCCAGCAGCTCATCCGGGACAGGGGGCACAGATACGCAGTATTTT. Translated: CASSSSGTGGTDTQYF.

This sequence joins TRBV12-3 or TRBV12-4 and TRBJ2-3; 10 bases agree with TRBD1. The V segment lost 7 bases and the J segment 4 bases; nucleotides outside the gene matches: 5. This CDR3 spans 14 amino acids. The CDR3: CASILTGGADTQYF. In DNA, the CDR3 is TGTGCCAGCATTCTGACAGGGGGCGCAGATACGCAGTATTTT.

This clonotype has a count of ten or more. The chain has TRBV7-3 and TRBJ2-3; the match to TRBD1 covers 7 bases. The ends lost 5 bases at V and 4 bases at J; junction bases unmatched: 3. The V gene's germline CDR1 is SGHTA and CDR2 FQGTGA. This CDR3 spans 13 amino acids. CDR3 region: CASSAQGSDTQYF. CDR3 DNA: TGTGCCAGCAGCGCACAGGGGTCAGATACGCAGTATTTT.

The J gene is TRBJ2-3, the V gene TRBV20-1; TRBD2 matches at 10 bases. The CDR3 consists of 18 residues. The V gene end was trimmed by 5 bases and the J gene end by 3 bases; junction bases not matched to a gene: 17. In germline, CDR1 is DFQATT, CDR2 SNEGSKA (reference sequence). The CDR3, as DNA: TGCAGTGCTCTGAGGGCTAGCGGGAGTCTACGGGGGACAGATACGCAGTATTTT. Amino acids: CSALRASGSLRGTDTQYF.

The sample holds many counts of this clonotype. The chain combines TRBV20-1 with TRBJ1-2; maybe TRBD1 (6 bases). V was cut by 3 bases and J by 5 bases, with 16 bases left in between. Per the germline V gene, CDR1 is DFQATT and CDR2 is SNEGSKA (reference sequence). The CDR3 sequence is 14 residues long. CDR3 in DNA: TGCAGTGCTAGGGGGCCCACAGGGCGGTATGGCTACACCTTC. Translating gives CSARGPTGRYGYTF.